This T cell receptor beta chain was sequenced for a study of T-cell reconstitution after alpha-beta-depleted transplantation in children. Unique molecular identifiers were used to barcode this TCRbeta library. TCRdb reprocessed the PCR reads with MiXCR, giving one entry per CDR3 protein. The data show approximately 340,000 distinct CDR3 sequences, 10% seen once. CDR1 and CDR2 (germline): SQVTM, ANQGSEA. CDR3 length: 15 amino acids. V was trimmed by 2 bases and J by 5 bases, leaving 19 bases between them. This clonotype occurred a few times. The receptor was derived from a human donor who donated a stem cell graft to a child with acute lymphoblastic leukemia. This rearrangement joins TRBV29-1 to TRBJ2-7; D remains ambiguous. The material sequenced was PBMCs from the stem cell graft donor, taken from the stem cell graft. CDR3 coding DNA: TGCAGCGTTGAATTAGGCGACGATTCTGGTAACGAGCAGTACTTC. Translated: CSVELGDDSGNEQYF.